A single T cell receptor (beta chain) is shown here with its context. This specimen belongs to a study of T cell responses to AZD1222 COVID-19 vaccine. Assay: immunoSEQ multiplex PCR; the TCRdb copy retains only in-frame clones and omits some. The sample lists 89,000 or so clones, around nine tenths occurring once. CDR1 is SGHRS and CDR2 is YFSETQ in the germline V gene. The V and J ends lost 7 bases and 0 bases respectively, with 14 bases between them. The CDR3 totals 15 residues. This material consisted of peripheral blood, taken 28 days after the second AZD1222 dose. V and J are TRBV5-1 and TRBJ1-3; D might be TRBD1 (6 bases). The TCR sequence derives from an adult who received the AZD1222 COVID-19 vaccine. As DNA, the CDR3 is TGCGCCAGCGGACTTACAGGGTCCTCTGGAAACACCATATATTTT. Protein: CASGLTGSSGNTIYF.